This T cell receptor beta chain comes out of a study of response to subunit inactivated influenza vaccine. This clonotype was observed a few times. Its antigen is as yet unknown. V shed 3 bases, J shed 3 bases, and the junction held 7 bases outside the gene matches. Germline assignment: CDR1 WSHSY and CDR2 SAAADI. This CDR3 is 16 amino acids long. From the RT-PCR reads, TCRdb called clonotypes with MiXCR, one entry per CDR3 protein. The top ten hold 6.5% to 8.5% of the sample, which has approximately 700,000 distinct CDR3 sequences, around 13% seen once. Findings of the study overall: That few new T cells are recruited by each seasonal influenza vaccination was the authors' suggestion.

This sequence joins TRBV10-2 and TRBJ2-2, with TRBD2 matching 7 bases. The source was PBMCs from blood, collected 14 to 15 days before vaccination. This TCR was recovered from a man aged 50 to 60 who received an inactivated influenza vaccine. CDR3 sequence (DNA): TGCGCCAGCAGTGACTCCGGGAGGTTACACACCGGGGAGCTGTTTTTT. Translating it yields CASSDSGRLHTGELFF.